A single sample gave rise to the 18 T cell receptor beta chains below, sequenced in a study of cytomegalovirus exposure and HLA in healthy donors. Clones were read by immunoSEQ multiplex PCR, and TCRdb kept only the in-frame ones, dropping some. This table holds about 190,000 clones, around 88% found once. The sequenced material came from PBMCs. The source is a woman under 30 in good health and CMV-seronegative.

The chain is built from TRBV4-2 and TRBJ1-2; D call uncertain. V was pared by 2 bases and J by 3 bases, with 16 bases between. The CDR3 length is 16 residues. Germline V CDR1 and CDR2: LGHNA, YNFKEQ. CDR3 loop: CASSQNGVGRDYGYTF. CDR3 nucleotides: TGTGCCAGCAGCCAAAACGGGGTCGGTAGGGACTATGGCTACACCTTC.

Here the CDR3 DNA reads TGTGCCAGCAGCCCAAGGACAGGGTCAGTCGGCACAGATACGCAGTATTTT. Protein: CASSPRTGSVGTDTQYF. The rearrangement joins TRBV9 to TRBJ2-3; 8 bases align to TRBD1. CDR1 is SGDLS and CDR2 is YYNGEE in the germline V gene. V lost 4 bases, J lost 1 base, and 11 bases stayed unmatched. This CDR3 contains 17 residues.

The chain is built from TRBV7-8 and TRBJ1-5; D uncertain. Looked up from germline, CDR1 is SGHVS and CDR2 is FQNEAQ. V lost 5 bases and J lost 6, with 11 bases in between. This CDR3 is built from 13 residues. CDR3 protein: CASSEGLAQPQHF. As DNA, the CDR3 is TGTGCCAGCAGCGAGGGTTTGGCTCAGCCCCAGCATTTT. The full variable domain, completed using reference TRBV7-8 and TRBJ1-5, is GAGVSQSPRYKVAKRGQDVALRCDPISGHVSLFWYQQALGQGPEFLTYFQNEAQLDKSGLPSDRFFAERPEGSVSTLKIQRTQQEDSAVYLCASSEGLAQPQHFGDGTRLSIL.

This chain joins TRBV29-1 and TRBJ2-7; 15 bases map to TRBD2. The CDR3 is 15 amino acids. V shed 8 bases and J 3 bases; nucleotides not matched to a gene: 8. CDR1 and CDR2 (germline): SQVTM, ANQGSEA. CDR3 sequence reads: CSFSGTSGRFYEQYF. The CDR3 coding sequence is TGCAGCTTTTCCGGGACTAGCGGGAGGTTCTACGAGCAGTACTTC.

The rearrangement joins TRBV29-1 to TRBJ1-1; TRBD1 might be the D (5 bases). The germline V and J ends were trimmed by 7 bases and 5 bases, with 17 bases remaining between them. This CDR3 is 13 amino acids long. Germline V CDR1 and CDR2: SQVTM, ANQGSEA. The CDR3 DNA reads TGCAGCGCCCCGAGGGTGGGGGGGACTGAAGCTTTCTTT. It is translated as CSAPRVGGTEAFF.

CDR3: CAISGTGGNTEAFF. The CDR3 bases are TGTGCCATCAGTGGGACAGGGGGGAACACTGAAGCTTTCTTT. The genes are TRBV10-3 and TRBJ1-1; TRBD1 matches 10 bases. Trimming at V came to 4 bases and at J to 1 base, leaving 0 bases not matched to a gene. The germline CDR1 and CDR2 sequences are ENHRY and SYGVKD. The CDR3 length is 14 residues.

This chain links TRBV7-2 with TRBJ2-2, with D uncertain. This CDR3 comprises 12 residues. V was pared by 4 bases and J by 6 bases, with 6 bases between. Germline-derived CDR1 and CDR2 are SGHTA and FQGNSA. The chain's CDR3 is CASSSFPGELFF. CDR3 DNA: TGTGCCAGCAGCTCCTTCCCCGGGGAGCTGTTTTTT. The full variable domain, completed using reference TRBV7-2 and TRBJ2-2, is GAGVSQSPSNKVTEKGKDVELRCDPISGHTALYWYRQSLGQGLEFLIYFQGNSAPDKSGLPSDRFSAERTGGSVSTLTIQRTQQEDSAVYLCASSSFPGELFFGEGSRLTVL.

The V call is TRBV7-2, the J call TRBJ2-2; D call uncertain. Germline V gene data show CDR1 as SGHTA and CDR2 as FQGNSA. This CDR3 is built from 14 residues. The V and J ends lost 4 bases and 0 bases respectively, with 6 bases between them. This CDR3 reads CASSSVANTGELFF. The CDR3 bases are TGTGCCAGCAGCTCTGTTGCGAACACCGGGGAGCTGTTTTTT. The entire variable domain, with the rest obtained from reference TRBV7-2 and TRBJ2-2, is as follows: GAGVSQSPSNKVTEKGKDVELRCDPISGHTALYWYRQSLGQGLEFLIYFQGNSAPDKSGLPSDRFSAERTGGSVSTLTIQRTQQEDSAVYLCASSSVANTGELFFGEGSRLTVL.

This clone was observed many times. This rearrangement joins TRBV2 to TRBJ1-2, with D tentatively TRBD1 (5 bases). The germline V gene has CDR1 SNHLY and CDR2 FYNNEI. This CDR3 spans 13 amino acids. Trimming took 3 bases from V and 4 from J, leaving 9 bases between them. The CDR3 loop is CASSDQGSYGYTF. The DNA of the CDR3 is TGTGCCAGCAGTGATCAGGGATCCTATGGCTACACCTTC.

V and J are TRBV27 and TRBJ1-4, with D maybe TRBD1 (5 bases). This CDR3 comprises 14 residues. V gave up 3 bases and J gave up 10 bases, with 15 bases separating them. Germline-derived CDR1 and CDR2 are MNHEY and SMNVEV (reference sequence). DNA for the CDR3: TGTGCCAGCAGTTTCGGGCAGGGTAATACAAAACTGTTTTTT. Encoded protein: CASSFGQGNTKLFF.

The chain carries TRBV15 and TRBJ1-1, with D uncertain. V shed 0 bases and J shed 3 bases, with 5 bases lying between them. The germline V gene has CDR1 LNHNV and CDR2 YYDKDF (reference sequence). The CDR3 loop spans 13 amino acids. The CDR3 here is CATSRDLDTEAFF. CDR3 sequence (DNA): TGTGCCACCAGCAGAGACCTAGACACTGAAGCTTTCTTT.

The chain employs TRBV13 and TRBJ2-1, with 7 bases matching TRBD1. Germline assignment: CDR1 PRHDT and CDR2 FYEKMQ (reference sequence). The V and J ends lost 4 bases and 11 bases, in that order; junction bases with no gene match: 8. CDR3 length: 13 residues. As DNA, the CDR3 is TGTGCCAGCAGCTCATACAGACAGGGAAAGCAGTTCTTC. As protein: CASSSYRQGKQFF.

The gene calls are TRBV29-1 and TRBJ1-1; D might be TRBD1 (5 bases). The germline V gene has CDR1 SQVTM and CDR2 ANQGSEA. Trimming left V 6 bases short and J 7 bases short, with 12 bases between. CDR3 length equals 11 residues. This CDR3 reads CSVLGVNEAFF. The CDR3 DNA reads as TGCAGCGTCCTAGGGGTTAATGAAGCTTTCTTT.

The genes are TRBV19 and TRBJ1-5; 8 nucleotides agree with TRBD1. J gave up 4 bases and V 5 bases, and 7 bases lay outside the gene matches. The length of the CDR3 is 15 residues. Germline values: CDR1 LNHDA, CDR2 SQIVND (reference sequence). The CDR3 sequence is CASSLGQGGNQPQHF. CDR3 sequence (DNA): TGTGCCAGTAGTCTAGGACAGGGCGGGAATCAGCCCCAGCATTTT.

This clone was picked up a small number of times. The V call is TRBV25-1, the J call TRBJ1-2; TRBD1 matches at 7 bases. This CDR3 region has 13 residues. Germline trimming cut 6 bases from V and 5 bases from J; bases unmatched to any gene: 6. Germline CDR1 reads MGHDK; CDR2 reads SYGVNS. The CDR3: CASSLGQSYGYTF. CDR3 nucleotide sequence: TGTGCCAGCAGCCTGGGACAGAGTTATGGCTACACCTTC.

J is TRBJ2-2 and V is TRBV5-1, with TRBD1 as a possible D gene (6 bases). Germline lookup yields CDR1 SGHRS and CDR2 YFSETQ. V dropped 0 bases and J dropped 1 base, with 19 bases sitting between them. The CDR3 consists of 19 residues. The CDR3 protein is CASSLAPGALRVNTGELFF. In nucleotides, the CDR3 is TGCGCCAGCAGCTTGGCCCCAGGGGCCTTAAGAGTGAACACCGGGGAGCTGTTTTTT.

The chain recombines TRBV4-1 with TRBJ1-3; 7 bases match TRBD1. The CDR3 is made up of 16 amino acids. The germline gives CDR1 MGHRA, CDR2 YSYEKL. The trim removed 1 base at V and 1 base at J, leaving 4 bases unmatched. CDR3 DNA: TGCGCCAGCAGCCAAGCGCCGGGACAGTCTGGAAACACCATATATTTT. Translating it yields CASSQAPGQSGNTIYF.

This chain connects TRBV27 to TRBJ1-5, with 7 positions matching TRBD1. V was clipped by 6 bases and J by 2 bases; unmatched bases: 7. Germline V gives CDR1 MNHEY, CDR2 SMNVEV (reference sequence). This CDR3 is built from 15 residues. Here the CDR3 reads CASSKDTGGNQPQHF. Written as DNA, the CDR3 is TGTGCCAGCAGCAAGGATACAGGGGGCAATCAGCCCCAGCATTTT.